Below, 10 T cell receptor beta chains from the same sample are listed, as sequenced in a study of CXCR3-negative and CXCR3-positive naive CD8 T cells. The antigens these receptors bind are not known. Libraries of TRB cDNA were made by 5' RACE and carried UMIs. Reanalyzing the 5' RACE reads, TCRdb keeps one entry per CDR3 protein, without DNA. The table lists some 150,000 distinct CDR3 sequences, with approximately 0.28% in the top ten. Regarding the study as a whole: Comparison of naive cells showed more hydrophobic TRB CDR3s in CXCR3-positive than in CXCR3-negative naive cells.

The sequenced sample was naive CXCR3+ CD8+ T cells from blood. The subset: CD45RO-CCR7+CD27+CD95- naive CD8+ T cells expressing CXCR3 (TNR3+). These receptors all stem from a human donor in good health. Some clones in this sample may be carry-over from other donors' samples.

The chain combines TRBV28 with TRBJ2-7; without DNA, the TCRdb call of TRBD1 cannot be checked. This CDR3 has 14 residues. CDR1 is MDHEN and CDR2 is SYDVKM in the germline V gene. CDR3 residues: CASSSPGGDYEQYF.

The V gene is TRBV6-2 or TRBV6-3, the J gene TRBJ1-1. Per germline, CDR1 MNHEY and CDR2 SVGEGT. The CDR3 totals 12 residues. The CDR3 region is CASSYGYTEAFF.

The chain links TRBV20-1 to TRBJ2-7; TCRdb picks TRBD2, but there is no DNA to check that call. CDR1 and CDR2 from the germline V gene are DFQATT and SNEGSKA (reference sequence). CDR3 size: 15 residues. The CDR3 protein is CSARDRAGPQWEQYF.

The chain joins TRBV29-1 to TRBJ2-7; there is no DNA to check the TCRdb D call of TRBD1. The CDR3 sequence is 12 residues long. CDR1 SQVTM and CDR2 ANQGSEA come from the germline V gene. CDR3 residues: CSVSGQALEQYF.

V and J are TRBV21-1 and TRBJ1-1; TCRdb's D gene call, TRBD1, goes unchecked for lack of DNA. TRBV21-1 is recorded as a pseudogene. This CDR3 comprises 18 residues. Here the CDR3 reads CARPVGRRQAGMNTEAFF.

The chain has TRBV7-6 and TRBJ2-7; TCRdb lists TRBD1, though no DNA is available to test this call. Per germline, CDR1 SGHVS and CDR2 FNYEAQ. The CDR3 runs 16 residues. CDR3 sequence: CSSSPRGGKMYNEQYF.

The CDR3: CASSYSIEISNSPLHF. The chain uses TRBV4-1 and TRBJ1-6. This CDR3 has 16 residues. CDR1 MGHRA and CDR2 YSYEKL come from the germline V gene.

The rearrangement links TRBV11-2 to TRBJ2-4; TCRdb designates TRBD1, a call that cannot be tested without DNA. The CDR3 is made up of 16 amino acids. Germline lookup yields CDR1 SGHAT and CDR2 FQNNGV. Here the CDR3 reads CASSLATPGQGATQYF.

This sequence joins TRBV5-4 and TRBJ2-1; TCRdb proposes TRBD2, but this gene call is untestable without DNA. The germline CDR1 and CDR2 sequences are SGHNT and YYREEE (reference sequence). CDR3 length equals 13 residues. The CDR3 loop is CASSLVGLEKQFF.

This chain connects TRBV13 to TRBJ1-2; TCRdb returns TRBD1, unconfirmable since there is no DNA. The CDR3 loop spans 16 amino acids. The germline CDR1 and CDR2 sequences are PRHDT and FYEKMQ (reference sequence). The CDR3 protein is CASSLGTDYTNYGYTF.